These 11 T cell receptor beta chains were all obtained from the same sample, sequenced in a study of read filtering for tumor transcriptome and immune sequencing. From approximately 430 ng of RNA, a library with molecular barcoded alpha/delta and beta/gamma adaptors was made. TCRdb analysed the reads with MiXCR anew, one entry per CDR3 protein. In the table there are 130,000 or so distinct CDR3 sequences, roughly an eighth of which are singletons. The sequenced sample was a population of CD138-negative cells sorted from bone marrow. These receptor sequences come from a donor at least 40 years old with multiple myeloma.

There are a few counts of this clonotype. This CDR3 is missing its conserved last phenylalanine or tryptophan, likely due to a read error. The V gene is TRBV7-9, the J gene TRBJ2-1; 9 nucleotides align to TRBD1. CDR3 length: 14 residues. Germline CDR1 is SEHNR and CDR2 is FQNEAQ (reference sequence). Unmatched junction bases numbered 10, after V lost 5 bases and J lost 11 bases. The CDR3 is CASSGRDRDGQQFL. Here the CDR3 DNA reads TGTGCCAGCAGCGGCCGGGACAGGGACGGTCAGCAGTTCCTC.

This clonotype was recorded at least ten times. The chain is built from TRBV20-1 and TRBJ1-1, with unresolved D. Deletions cut 3 bases from V and 1 base from J, with 6 bases between. The CDR3 is 12 residues long. CDR1 and CDR2 from the germline V gene are DFQATT and SNEGSKA (reference sequence). The DNA for the CDR3 is TGCAGTGCTAGCGGAGGGAACACTGAAGCTTTCTTT. It codes for CSASGGNTEAFF.

This clonotype was observed a few times. The chain links TRBV19 to TRBJ1-2; unclear D gene. Germline values: CDR1 LNHDA, CDR2 SQIVND (reference sequence). Between the trimmed V and J ends, which lost 3 bases and 8 bases, there was a span of 13 bases. The length of the CDR3 is 13 residues. The CDR3 nucleotides read TGTGCCAGTAGTATGAACAGTCGGATCGGCTACACCTTC. Residues: CASSMNSRIGYTF. Full variable domain (missing parts from reference TRBV19 and TRBJ1-2): DGGITQSPKYLFRKEGQNVTLSCEQNLNHDAMYWYRQDPGQGLRLIYYSQIVNDFQKGDIAEGYSVSREKKESFPLTVTSAQKNPTAFYLCASSMNSRIGYTFGSGTRLTVV.

This clonotype came up many times. The chain is built from TRBV5-5 and TRBJ2-7, with no clear D. V lost 3 bases, J lost 3 bases, and 4 bases lay in between. Germline V gene data show CDR1 as SGHKS and CDR2 as YYEKEE (reference sequence). The length of the CDR3 is 11 residues. The CDR3 protein is CASSYSYEQYF. The CDR3 nucleotides read TGTGCCAGCAGCTACAGCTACGAGCAGTACTTC.

This clonotype occurred many times. The rearrangement uses TRBV7-9 and TRBJ2-1; 9 bases agree with TRBD2. This CDR3 spans 17 amino acids. Germline V lookup: CDR1 SEHNR, CDR2 FQNEAQ (reference sequence). J lost 0 bases, V lost 5 bases, and 8 bases had no gene match. CDR3 residues: CASSKRLAGSSYNEQFF. In DNA form, the CDR3 reads TGTGCCAGCAGCAAACGTCTAGCGGGGAGCTCCTACAATGAGCAGTTCTTC.

This clonotype was counted many times. The chain is built from TRBV20-1 and TRBJ1-1, with 7 nucleotides matching TRBD1. V shed 2 bases and J 1 base; nucleotides not matched to a gene: 7. Germline V gene data show CDR1 as DFQATT and CDR2 as SNEGSKA (reference sequence). This CDR3 is built from 15 residues. The CDR3 coding sequence is TGCAGTGCTAGACAACCCGGGACAGCGAACACTGAAGCTTTCTTT. Its translation: CSARQPGTANTEAFF.

This clonotype was observed at least ten times. The chain couples TRBV28 to TRBJ2-7; D is uncertain. Germline assignment: CDR1 MDHEN and CDR2 SYDVKM. V was pared by 6 bases and J by 2 bases, with 11 bases between. This CDR3 is 13 amino acids long. CDR3 amino acids: CASSPQATYEQYF. CDR3 DNA sequence: TGTGCCAGCAGCCCCCAGGCCACCTACGAGCAGTACTTC.

This clonotype was seen at least ten times. V gene TRBV29-1 combines with J gene TRBJ2-1; 9 bases are shared with TRBD2. Trimming took 6 bases from V and 1 from J; bases not matched to a gene: 10. Germline CDR1 is SQVTM and CDR2 is ANQGSEA. The CDR3 is 16 residues long. CDR3 residues: CSVASGTSPSYNEQFF. The CDR3 nucleotides read TGCAGCGTGGCCTCCGGGACTAGCCCATCCTACAATGAGCAGTTCTTC.

This clonotype was recorded a few times. The rearrangement uses TRBV19 and TRBJ1-3; D may be TRBD1 (6 bases). The CDR3 runs to 13 residues. CDR1 and CDR2 (germline): LNHDA, SQIVND (reference sequence). V lost 2 bases, J lost 5 bases, and 7 bases lay in between. The CDR3 sequence: CASSIQGRNTIYF. The CDR3 DNA sequence: TGTGCCAGTAGTATACAGGGGAGAAACACCATATATTTT.

The chain couples TRBV6-4 to TRBJ2-3, with 9 positions matching TRBD2. Trimming cost V 5 bases and J 5 bases; bases outside gene matches: 2. CDR3 length equals 13 residues. The germline V gene has CDR1 MRHNA and CDR2 SNTAGT. The CDR3 here is CASSRRGGDTQYF. CDR3 sequence (DNA): TGTGCCAGCAGTCGGCGGGGGGGAGATACGCAGTATTTT.

Note on this clonotype: A much bigger clone sits one base away, suggesting this may be a read error. The V call is TRBV20-1, the J call TRBJ2-7, with 7 bases aligning to TRBD2. CDR3 length equals 16 residues. Germline loops: CDR1 DFQATT, CDR2 SNEGSKA (reference sequence). The junction had 16 bases not matched to a gene; V was cut back by 5 bases and J by 3 bases. The CDR3 nucleotides read TGCAGTGCTCGAGGGGTAGCGGGCTCGGCCGGCTACGAGCAGTACTTC. This codes for CSARGVAGSAGYEQYF.